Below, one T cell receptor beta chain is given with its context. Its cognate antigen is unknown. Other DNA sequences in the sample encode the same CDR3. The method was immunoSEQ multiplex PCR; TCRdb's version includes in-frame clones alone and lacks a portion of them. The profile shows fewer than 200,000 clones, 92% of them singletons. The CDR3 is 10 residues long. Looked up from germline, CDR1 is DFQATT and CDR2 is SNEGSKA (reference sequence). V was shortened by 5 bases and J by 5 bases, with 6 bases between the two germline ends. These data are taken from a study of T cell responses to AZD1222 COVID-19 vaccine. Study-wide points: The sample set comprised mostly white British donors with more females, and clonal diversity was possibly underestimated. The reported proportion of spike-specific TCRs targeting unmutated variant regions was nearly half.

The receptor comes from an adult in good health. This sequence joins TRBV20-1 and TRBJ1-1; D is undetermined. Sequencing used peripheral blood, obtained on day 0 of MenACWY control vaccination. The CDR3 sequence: CSAGLTEAFF. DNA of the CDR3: TGCAGTGCTGGGCTTACTGAAGCTTTCTTT.